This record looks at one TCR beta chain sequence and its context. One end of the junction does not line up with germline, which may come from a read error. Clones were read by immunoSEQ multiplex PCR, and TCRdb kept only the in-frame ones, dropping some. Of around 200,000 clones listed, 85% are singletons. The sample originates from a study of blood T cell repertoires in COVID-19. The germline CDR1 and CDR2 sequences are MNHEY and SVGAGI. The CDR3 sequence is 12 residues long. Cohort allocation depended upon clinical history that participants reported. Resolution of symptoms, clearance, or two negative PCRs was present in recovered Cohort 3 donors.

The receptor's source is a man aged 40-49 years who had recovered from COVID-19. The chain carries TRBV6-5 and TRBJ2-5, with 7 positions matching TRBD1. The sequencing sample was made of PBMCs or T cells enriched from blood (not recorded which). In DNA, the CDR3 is TGTGCCAGCAGCCCCGGACAGGCCCCTTCTCACTTC. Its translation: CASSPGQAPSHF.